Below are 5 T cell receptor beta chains sequenced from a single sample in a study of shared clonotypes between healthy human individuals. Profiling relied on immunoSEQ multiplex PCR, and the TCRdb table lists in-frame clones only, not all of them. Counted here are over a million clones, roughly 75% occurring once; the ten biggest clones make up over 1.3%. Sequences were obtained from memory CD4+ T cells sorted from blood. Subset specified: CD45RA-negative fraction. All receptors come from a man aged 18 to 35 in good health.

This clone turned up a few times. Other DNA sequences within the sample encode an identical CDR3. DNA of the CDR3: TGCGCCAGCAGCTTACGGGGCGCCAGGGGGGAGACCCAGTACTTC. Amino acids: CASSLRGARGETQYF. The V and J genes are TRBV5-1 and TRBJ2-5; the match to TRBD1 covers 7 bases. The CDR3 is 15 residues long. Germline V gives CDR1 SGHRS, CDR2 YFSETQ. Trimming at V came to 2 bases and at J to 5 bases, leaving 9 bases not matched to a gene.

The V and J genes are TRBV6-1 and TRBJ2-6; D call uncertain. From germline, CDR1 is MNHNS and CDR2 SASEGT. The CDR3 covers 14 residues. The germline V and J ends were trimmed by 1 base and 3 bases, with 4 bases remaining between them. CDR3 sequence: CASSEVDGANVLTF. CDR3 DNA sequence: TGTGCCAGCAGTGAAGTTGATGGGGCCAACGTCCTGACTTTC.

CDR3 amino acids: CATYFTEGASYGYTF. The CDR3 nucleotides are TGTGCCACCTATTTCACAGAAGGAGCGTCCTATGGCTACACCTTC. V gene TRBV10-3 combines with J gene TRBJ1-2; D ambiguous. There are 15 residues in the CDR3. CDR1 is ENHRY, CDR2 SYGVKD, per germline. V was pared by 10 bases and J by 4 bases, with 22 bases between.

The sample holds a few counts of this clone. The chain carries TRBV5-6 and TRBJ2-3, with 7 bases that match TRBD2. V was pared by 0 bases and J by 4 bases, with 5 bases of the junction left unmatched. Germline CDR1 SGHDT, CDR2 YYEEEE. The CDR3 runs 15 residues. DNA of the CDR3: TGTGCCAGCAGCTTGGTAGGCGGGAGCTCAGATACGCAGTATTTT. It translates to CASSLVGGSSDTQYF.

The table lists this clone with a count of one. The rearrangement joins TRBV6-5 to TRBJ1-6; D possibly corresponds to TRBD1 (5 bases). The CDR3 loop spans 15 amino acids. CDR1 and CDR2 from the germline V gene are MNHEY and SVGAGI. V was pared by 5 bases and J by 7 bases, with 15 bases between. CDR3 in amino acids: CASSTRGAGNSPLHF. CDR3 nucleotide sequence: TGTGCCAGCAGTACCAGAGGGGCAGGGAATTCACCCCTCCACTTT.